This TCR beta chain appears in the sequencing data of a study of Graves' ophthalmopathy and Graves' hyperthyroidism. The study's findings and limits: Blood also carried most expanded thyroid clonotypes exceeding 0.001 frequency.

This clonotype was counted only a few times. Its antigen remains unidentified. The V gene's germline CDR1 is LNHNV and CDR2 YYDKDF (reference sequence). V was clipped by 5 bases and J by 7 bases, with 23 bases between them. This CDR3 spans 16 amino acids. CDR3 regions of TCR beta were amplified from RNA transcripts. First-round RT-PCR used HTBI primers; second-round multiplex PCR followed. MiXCR was run by TCRdb on the multiplex PCR reads, yielding one entry per CDR3 protein. The sample lists approximately 1.2 million distinct CDR3 sequences, about 40% occurring once. Aged 18 to 65, hyperthyroidism patients had new diagnoses of under 2 months' duration. A diagnosis was made from clinical symptoms together with serum thyroxine, TRAb, thyroid ultrasound and orbital computed tomography.

The gene calls are TRBV15 and TRBJ2-5, with D possibly TRBD2 on 6 matching bases. Sample: peripheral blood or thyroid tissue (not recorded which). The sequence was obtained from an adult man with Graves' hyperthyroidism. The CDR3 loop reads CATSAIGDLPIATQYF. The CDR3 region has the DNA TGTGCCACCAGCGCAATTGGGGACTTACCGATCGCGACCCAGTACTTC.